This T cell receptor beta chain was obtained from a study of shared clonotypes between healthy human individuals. Genomic DNA of every subset was divided equally among multiple immunoSEQ plates. The table came from immunoSEQ multiplex PCR; TCRdb's copy has only in-frame clones and leaves some out. Seen here are about 480,000 clones, roughly 85% observed once, and the top ten hold approximately 12%. With V trimmed by 5 bases and J by 8 bases, 6 bases remained unmatched. The CDR3 is 14 residues long. CDR1 and CDR2 (germline): LNHDA, SQIVND (reference sequence). What was sequenced was PBMCs. The chain uses TRBV19 and TRBJ1-4; 9 bases fit TRBD1. This TCR came from a middle-aged woman in good health. Some clones in this sample may be carry-over from other donors' samples. CDR3 sequence: CASSPGTGSEKLFF. The CDR3 DNA is TGTGCCAGTAGTCCAGGGACAGGGAGCGAAAAACTGTTTTTT.